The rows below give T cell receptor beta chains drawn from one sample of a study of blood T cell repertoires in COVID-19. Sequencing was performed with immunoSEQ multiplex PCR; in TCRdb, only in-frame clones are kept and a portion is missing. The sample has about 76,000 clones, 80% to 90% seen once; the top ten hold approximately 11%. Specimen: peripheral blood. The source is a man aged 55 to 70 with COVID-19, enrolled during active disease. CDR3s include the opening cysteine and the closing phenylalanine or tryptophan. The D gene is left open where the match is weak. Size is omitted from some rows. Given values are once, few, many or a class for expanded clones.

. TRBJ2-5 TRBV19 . CASSRHLVGQETQYF TGTGCCAGTAGCCGACACCTTGTGGGCCAAGAGACCCAGTACTTC
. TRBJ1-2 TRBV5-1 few CASSLTFANYGYTF TGCGCCAGCAGCTTGACATTCGCTAACTATGGCTACACCTTC
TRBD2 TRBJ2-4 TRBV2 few CASSERLLAEISNIQYF TGTGCCAGCAGTGAGCGTCTACTAGCGGAAATATCTAACATTCAGTACTTC
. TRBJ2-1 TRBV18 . CASSPPGGEWRDEQFF TGTGCCAGCTCACCACCAGGGGGCGAGTGGAGGGATGAGCAGTTCTTC
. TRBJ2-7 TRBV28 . CASSLGEYEQYF TGTGCCAGCAGTTTAGGGGAGTACGAGCAGTACTTC
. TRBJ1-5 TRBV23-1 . CASSQSGVGAGEGVNQPQHF TGCGCCAGCAGTCAATCGGGCGTGGGGGCGGGCGAGGGGGTCAATCAGCCCCAGCATTTT
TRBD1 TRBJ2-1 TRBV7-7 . CASSLTVTGAYNEQFF TGTGCCAGCAGCTTAACAGTTACAGGGGCCTACAATGAGCAGTTCTTC
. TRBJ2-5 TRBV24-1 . CATSKGGQETQYF TGTGCCACCAGCAAAGGAGGGCAAGAGACCCAGTACTTC
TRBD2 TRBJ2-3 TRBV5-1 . CASSPMGGSTDTQYF TGCGCCAGCAGCCCCATGGGGGGGAGCACAGATACGCAGTATTTT
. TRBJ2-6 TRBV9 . CASSELGALGANVLTF TGTGCCAGCAGCGAGCTGGGGGCGCTTGGGGCCAACGTCCTGACTTTC
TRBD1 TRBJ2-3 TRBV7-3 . CASSRQGFASDTQYF TGTGCCAGCAGTCGACAGGGTTTTGCGTCAGATACGCAGTATTTT
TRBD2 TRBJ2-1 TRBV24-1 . CATSDGTSGRSRIDYNEQFF TGTGCCACCAGTGATGGGACTAGCGGGAGGTCACGAATAGACTACAATGAGCAGTTCTTC
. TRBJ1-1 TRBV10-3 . CAIRGLNTEAFF TGTGCCATCAGGGGCCTGAACACTGAAGCTTTCTTT
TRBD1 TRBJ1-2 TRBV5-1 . CASSRQGDGYTF TGCGCCAGCAGCCGACAGGGTGATGGCTACACCTTC
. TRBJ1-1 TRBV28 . CASRPPDGGPGDTEAFF TGTGCCAGCAGACCGCCCGATGGGGGACCGGGGGACACTGAAGCTTTCTTT